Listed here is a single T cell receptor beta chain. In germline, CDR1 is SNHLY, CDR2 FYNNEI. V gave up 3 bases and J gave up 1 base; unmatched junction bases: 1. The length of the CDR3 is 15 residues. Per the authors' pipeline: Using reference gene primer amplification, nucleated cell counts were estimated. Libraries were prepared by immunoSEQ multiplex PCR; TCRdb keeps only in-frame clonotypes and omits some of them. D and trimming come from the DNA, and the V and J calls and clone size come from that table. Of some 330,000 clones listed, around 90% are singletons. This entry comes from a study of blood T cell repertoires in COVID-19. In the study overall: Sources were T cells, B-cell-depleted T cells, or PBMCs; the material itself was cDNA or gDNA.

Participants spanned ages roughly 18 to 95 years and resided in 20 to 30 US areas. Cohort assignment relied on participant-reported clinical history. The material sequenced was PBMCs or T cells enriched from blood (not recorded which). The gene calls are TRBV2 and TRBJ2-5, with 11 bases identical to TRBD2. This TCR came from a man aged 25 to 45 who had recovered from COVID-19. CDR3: CASSEGTSGQETQYF. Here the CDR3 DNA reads TGTGCCAGCAGTGAGGGGACTAGCGGCCAAGAGACCCAGTACTTC.